The subject of this entry is one TCR beta chain. Its antigen remains unidentified. Then a second PCR, running about 6 to 12 cycles, was carried out with a sample-barcoded 5' primer and a J-beta primer mix. TCRdb passed the 5' RACE reads through MiXCR, listing each CDR3 protein once. The sample gives about 1.8 million distinct CDR3 sequences, 49% of which show up once; roughly 2% is in the top ten. This sample was taken from a study of blood T cells in healthy people across ages. Findings and caveats of the study: Age advanced and TCR beta diversity per million T cells fell, roughly linearly. Lack of knowledge of donor CMV status possibly confounded expanded clonotype changes.

This CDR3 is built from 16 residues. Germline V lookup: CDR1 MNHEY, CDR2 SVGEGT. The V end was cut by 6 bases, the J end by 0 bases, with 18 bases between. No fewer than 6 million PBMCs went into each sample. This chain joins TRBV6-2 or TRBV6-3 and TRBJ2-7; D is tentatively TRBD1 or TRBD2 (5 bases each). Sequenced material: blood. This receptor was identified in a woman aged 40 to 50 in good health. CDR3 sequence: CASRPFGTDRSYEQYF. The CDR3, as DNA: TGTGCCAGCAGACCTTTCGGGACCGACCGCTCCTACGAGCAGTACTTC.